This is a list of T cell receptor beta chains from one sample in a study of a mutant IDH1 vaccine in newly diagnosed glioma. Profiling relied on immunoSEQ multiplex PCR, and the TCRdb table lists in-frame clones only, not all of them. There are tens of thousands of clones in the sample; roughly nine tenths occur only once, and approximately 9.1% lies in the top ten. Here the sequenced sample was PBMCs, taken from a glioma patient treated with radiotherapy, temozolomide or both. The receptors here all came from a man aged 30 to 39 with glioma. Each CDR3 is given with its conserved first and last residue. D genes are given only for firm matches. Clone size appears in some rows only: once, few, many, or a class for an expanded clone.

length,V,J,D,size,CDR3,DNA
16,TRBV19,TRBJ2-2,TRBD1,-,CASSILGQGATGELFF,TGTGCCAGTAGTATATTGGGACAGGGAGCCACCGGGGAGCTGTTTTTT
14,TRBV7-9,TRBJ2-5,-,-,CASSLAAEQETQYF,TGTGCCAGCAGCTTAGCGGCGGAACAAGAGACCCAGTACTTC
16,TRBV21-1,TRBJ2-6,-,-,CASTRLPDSGANVLTF,TGTGCCAGCACCCGTCTTCCTGATTCTGGGGCCAACGTCCTGACTTTC
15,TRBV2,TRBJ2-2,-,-,CASSEGGFNTGELFF,TGTGCCAGCAGTGAAGGGGGATTCAACACCGGGGAGCTGTTTTTT
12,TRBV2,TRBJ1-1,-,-,CASNRQNTEAFF,TGTGCCAGCAATCGCCAGAACACTGAAGCTTTCTTT
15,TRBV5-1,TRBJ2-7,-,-,CASSLPVAMDHEQYF,TGCGCCAGCAGCTTGCCCGTCGCGATGGACCACGAGCAGTACTTC
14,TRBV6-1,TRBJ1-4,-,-,CASMQGSTNEKLFF,TGTGCCAGCATGCAGGGATCGACTAATGAAAAACTGTTTTTT
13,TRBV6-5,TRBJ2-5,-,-,CASRYGLQETQYF,TGTGCCAGCAGATACGGACTTCAAGAGACCCAGTACTTC
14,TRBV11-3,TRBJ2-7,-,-,CASSFGARGAEQYF,TGTGCCAGCAGCTTCGGGGCCAGGGGCGCCGAGCAGTACTTC
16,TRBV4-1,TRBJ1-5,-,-,CASSQERAGRNQPQHF,TGCGCCAGCAGCCAAGAGAGGGCAGGTAGGAATCAGCCCCAGCATTTT
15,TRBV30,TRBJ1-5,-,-,CAWSQGLWGNQPQHF,TGTGCCTGGAGTCAAGGTTTGTGGGGCAATCAGCCCCAGCATTTT
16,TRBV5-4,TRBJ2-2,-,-,CASSLGGSGGTGELFF,TGTGCCAGCAGCTTGGGTGGTAGCGGAGGCACCGGGGAGCTGTTTTTT
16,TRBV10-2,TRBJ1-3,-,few,CASRGLGPRSGNTIYF,TGCGCCAGCAGGGGACTCGGACCTCGCTCTGGAAACACCATATATTTT